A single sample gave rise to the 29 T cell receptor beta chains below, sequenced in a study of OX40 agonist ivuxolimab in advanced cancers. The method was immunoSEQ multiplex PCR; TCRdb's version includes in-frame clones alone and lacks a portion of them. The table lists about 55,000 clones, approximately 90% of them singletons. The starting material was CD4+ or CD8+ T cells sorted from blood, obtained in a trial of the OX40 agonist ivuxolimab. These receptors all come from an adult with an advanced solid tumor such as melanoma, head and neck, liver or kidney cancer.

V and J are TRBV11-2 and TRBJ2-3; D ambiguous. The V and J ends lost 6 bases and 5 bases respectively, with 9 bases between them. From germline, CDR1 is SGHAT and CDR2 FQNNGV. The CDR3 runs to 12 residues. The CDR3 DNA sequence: TGTGCCAGCAGGTCGATTCGAGATACGCAGTATTTT. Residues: CASRSIRDTQYF.

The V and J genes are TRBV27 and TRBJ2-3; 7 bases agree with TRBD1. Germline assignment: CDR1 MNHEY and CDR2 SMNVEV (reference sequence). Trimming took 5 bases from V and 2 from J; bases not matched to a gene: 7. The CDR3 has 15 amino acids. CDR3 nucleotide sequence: TGTGCCAGCAGTCCGGGACAGCTCTTCACAGATACGCAGTATTTT. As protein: CASSPGQLFTDTQYF.

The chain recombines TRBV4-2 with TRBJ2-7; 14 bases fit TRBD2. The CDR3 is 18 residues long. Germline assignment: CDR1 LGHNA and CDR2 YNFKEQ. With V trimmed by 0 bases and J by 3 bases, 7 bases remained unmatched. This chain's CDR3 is CASSQEGLAGEGFYEQYF. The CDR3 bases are TGTGCCAGCAGCCAAGAGGGACTAGCGGGAGAGGGTTTCTACGAGCAGTACTTC.

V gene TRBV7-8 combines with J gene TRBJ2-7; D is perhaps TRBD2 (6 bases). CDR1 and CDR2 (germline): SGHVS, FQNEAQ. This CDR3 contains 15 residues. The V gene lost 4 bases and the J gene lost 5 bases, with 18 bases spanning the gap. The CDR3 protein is CASSWPGTGNHEQYF. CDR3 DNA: TGTGCCAGCAGCTGGCCCGGGACTGGTAACCACGAGCAGTACTTC.

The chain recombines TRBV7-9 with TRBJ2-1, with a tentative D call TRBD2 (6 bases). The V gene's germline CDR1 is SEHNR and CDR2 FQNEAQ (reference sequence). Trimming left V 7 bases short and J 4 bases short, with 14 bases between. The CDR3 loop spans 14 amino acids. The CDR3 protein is CASNSGGIYNEQFF. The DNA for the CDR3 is TGTGCCAGCAACTCTGGCGGGATTTACAATGAGCAGTTCTTC. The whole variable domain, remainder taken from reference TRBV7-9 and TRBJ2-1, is DTGVSQNPRHKITKRGQNVTFRCDPISEHNRLYWYRQTLGQGPEFLTYFQNEAQLEKSRLLSDRFSAERPKGSFSTLEIQRTEQGDSAMYLCASNSGGIYNEQFFGPGTRLTVL.

CDR3: CASSADRGHEQFF. Here the CDR3 DNA reads TGTGCCAGCTCGGCCGACAGGGGCCATGAGCAGTTCTTC. The chain uses TRBV18 and TRBJ2-1, with TRBD1 matching 8 bases. V was pared by 6 bases and J by 8 bases, with 6 bases of the junction left unmatched. The CDR3 spans 13 residues. Germline loops: CDR1 KGHSH, CDR2 LQKENI.

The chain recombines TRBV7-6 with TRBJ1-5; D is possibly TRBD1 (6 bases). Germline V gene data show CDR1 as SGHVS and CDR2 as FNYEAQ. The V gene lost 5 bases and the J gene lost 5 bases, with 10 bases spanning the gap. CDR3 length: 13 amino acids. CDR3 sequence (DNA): TGTGCCAGCAGCCCGGACAGAGATCAGCCCCAGCATTTT. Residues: CASSPDRDQPQHF.

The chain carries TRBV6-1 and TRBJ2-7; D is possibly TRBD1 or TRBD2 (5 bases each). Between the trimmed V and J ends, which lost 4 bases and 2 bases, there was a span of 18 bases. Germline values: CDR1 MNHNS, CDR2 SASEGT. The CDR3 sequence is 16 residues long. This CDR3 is CASSGTPGPHPYEQYF. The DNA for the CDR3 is TGTGCCAGCAGTGGAACCCCGGGACCCCATCCCTACGAGCAGTACTTC.

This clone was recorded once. In DNA form, the CDR3 reads TGTGCCAGCAGCTTGGCGGGGGGCCCCTACGAGCAGTACGTC. It encodes CASSLAGGPYEQYV. The rearrangement joins TRBV5-5 to TRBJ2-7; tentatively, D is TRBD2 (7 bases). Germline-derived CDR1 and CDR2 are SGHKS and YYEKEE (reference sequence). The CDR3 spans 14 residues. V shed 0 bases and J shed 2 bases, with 9 bases lying between them.

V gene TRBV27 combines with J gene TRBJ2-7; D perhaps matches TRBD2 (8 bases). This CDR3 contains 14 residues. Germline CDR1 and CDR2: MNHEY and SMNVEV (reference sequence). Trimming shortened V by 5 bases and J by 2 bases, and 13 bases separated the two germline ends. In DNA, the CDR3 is TGTGCCAGCAGTCCGGGAGGGGGCGCCTACGAGCAGTACGTC. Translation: CASSPGGGAYEQYV.

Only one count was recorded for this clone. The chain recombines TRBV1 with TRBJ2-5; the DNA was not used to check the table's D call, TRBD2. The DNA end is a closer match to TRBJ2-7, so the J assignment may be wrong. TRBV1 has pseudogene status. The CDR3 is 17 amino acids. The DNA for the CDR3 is TGCACCAGCAGCCGTCCGCTCGGAGCGGGAGAGGGCGACGAGCAGTACTTC. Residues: CTSSRPLGAGEGDEQYF.

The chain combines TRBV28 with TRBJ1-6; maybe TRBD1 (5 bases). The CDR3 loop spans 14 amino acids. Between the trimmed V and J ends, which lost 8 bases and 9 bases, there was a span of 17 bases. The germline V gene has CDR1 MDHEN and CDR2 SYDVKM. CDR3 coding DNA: TGTGCCAGCCTTCCGACGGGGGTGTCTTCACCCCTCCACTTT. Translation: CASLPTGVSSPLHF.

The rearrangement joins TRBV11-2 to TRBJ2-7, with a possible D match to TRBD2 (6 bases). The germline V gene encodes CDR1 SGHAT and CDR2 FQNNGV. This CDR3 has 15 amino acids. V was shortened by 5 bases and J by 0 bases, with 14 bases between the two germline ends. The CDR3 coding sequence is TGTGCCAGCAGCATCTTTGGGGGGAGCTCCTACGAGCAGTACTTC. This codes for CASSIFGGSSYEQYF.

The CDR3 DNA sequence: TGTGCCAGCAGTTCGATGTCCCCAAATCAGCCCCAGCATTTT. This gives the protein CASSSMSPNQPQHF. The J gene is TRBJ1-5, the V gene TRBV6-5; D unclear. The CDR3 totals 14 residues. Deletions cut 4 bases from V and 4 bases from J, with 11 bases between. The germline CDR1 and CDR2 sequences are MNHEY and SVGAGI.

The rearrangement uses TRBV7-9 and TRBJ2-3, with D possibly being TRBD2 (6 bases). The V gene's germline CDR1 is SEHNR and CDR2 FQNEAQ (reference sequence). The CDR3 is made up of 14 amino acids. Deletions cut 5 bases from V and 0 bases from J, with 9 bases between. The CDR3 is CASSPSVSTDTQYF. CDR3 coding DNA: TGTGCCAGCAGCCCTAGCGTGAGCACAGATACGCAGTATTTT. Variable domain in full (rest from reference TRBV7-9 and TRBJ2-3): DTGVSQNPRHKITKRGQNVTFRCDPISEHNRLYWYRQTLGQGPEFLTYFQNEAQLEKSRLLSDRFSAERPKGSFSTLEIQRTEQGDSAMYLCASSPSVSTDTQYFGPGTRLTVL.

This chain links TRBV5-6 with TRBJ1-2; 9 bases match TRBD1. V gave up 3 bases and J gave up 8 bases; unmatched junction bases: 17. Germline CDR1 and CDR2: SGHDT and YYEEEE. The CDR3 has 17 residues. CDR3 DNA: TGTGCCAGCAGCTGGATTTACAGGGGGCAGAAAGCGGAAGGCTACACCTTC. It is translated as CASSWIYRGQKAEGYTF.

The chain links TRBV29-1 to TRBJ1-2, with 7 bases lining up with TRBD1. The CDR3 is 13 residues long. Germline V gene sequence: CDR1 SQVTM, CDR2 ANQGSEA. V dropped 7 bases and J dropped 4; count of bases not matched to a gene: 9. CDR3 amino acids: CSAHLTGTYGYTF. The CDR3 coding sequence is TGCAGCGCCCATCTGACAGGGACCTATGGCTACACCTTC.

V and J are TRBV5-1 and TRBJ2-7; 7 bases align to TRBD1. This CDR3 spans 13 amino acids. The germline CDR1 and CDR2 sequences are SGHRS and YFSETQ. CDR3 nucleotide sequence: TGCGCCAGCAGCTTGACAGGGGAAGGCGAGCAGCACGTC. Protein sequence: CASSLTGEGEQHV.

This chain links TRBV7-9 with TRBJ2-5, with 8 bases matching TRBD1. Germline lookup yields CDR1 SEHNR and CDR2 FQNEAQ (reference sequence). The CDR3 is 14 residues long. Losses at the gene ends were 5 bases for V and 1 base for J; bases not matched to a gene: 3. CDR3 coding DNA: TGTGCCAGCAGCCAGGACAGGGCCCAAGAGACCCAGTACTTC. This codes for CASSQDRAQETQYF.

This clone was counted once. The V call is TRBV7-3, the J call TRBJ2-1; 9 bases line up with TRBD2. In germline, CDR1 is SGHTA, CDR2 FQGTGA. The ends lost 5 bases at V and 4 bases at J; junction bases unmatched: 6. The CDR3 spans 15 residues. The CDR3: CASSPLAGPYNEQFF. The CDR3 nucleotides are TGTGCCAGCAGCCCCCTAGCGGGACCTTACAATGAGCAGTTCTTC.

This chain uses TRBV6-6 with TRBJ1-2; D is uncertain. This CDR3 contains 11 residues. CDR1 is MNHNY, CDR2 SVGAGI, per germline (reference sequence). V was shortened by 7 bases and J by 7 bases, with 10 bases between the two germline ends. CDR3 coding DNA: TGTGCCAGCAAATACCAGTCTGGCTACACCTTC. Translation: CASKYQSGYTF.

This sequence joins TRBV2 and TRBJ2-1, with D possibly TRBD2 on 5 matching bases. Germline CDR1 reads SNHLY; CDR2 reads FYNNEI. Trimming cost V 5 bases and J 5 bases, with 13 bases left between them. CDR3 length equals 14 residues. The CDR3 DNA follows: TGTGCCAGCAGTCTTAGCGCACGACACAATGAGCAGTTCTTC. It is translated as CASSLSARHNEQFF.

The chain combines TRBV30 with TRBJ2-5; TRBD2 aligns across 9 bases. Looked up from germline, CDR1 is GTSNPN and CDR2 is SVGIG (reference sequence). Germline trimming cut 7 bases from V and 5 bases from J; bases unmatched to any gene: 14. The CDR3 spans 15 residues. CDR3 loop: CAFRTVAGEGETQYF. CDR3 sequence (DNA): TGTGCCTTCCGGACGGTAGCGGGAGAGGGGGAGACCCAGTACTTC.

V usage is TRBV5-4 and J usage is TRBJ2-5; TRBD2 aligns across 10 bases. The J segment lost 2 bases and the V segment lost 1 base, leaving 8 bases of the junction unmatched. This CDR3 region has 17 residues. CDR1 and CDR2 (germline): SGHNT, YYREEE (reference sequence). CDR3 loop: CASSLHPGTSAQETQYF. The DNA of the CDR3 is TGTGCCAGCAGCTTGCACCCCGGGACTAGCGCTCAAGAGACCCAGTACTTC.

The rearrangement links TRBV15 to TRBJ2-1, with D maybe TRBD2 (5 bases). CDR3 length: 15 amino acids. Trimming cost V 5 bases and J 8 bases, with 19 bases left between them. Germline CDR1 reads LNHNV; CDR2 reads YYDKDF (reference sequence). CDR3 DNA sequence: TGTGCCACCAGCCCAGAGTGGACTGCGACCGATGAGCAGTTCTTC. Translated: CATSPEWTATDEQFF.

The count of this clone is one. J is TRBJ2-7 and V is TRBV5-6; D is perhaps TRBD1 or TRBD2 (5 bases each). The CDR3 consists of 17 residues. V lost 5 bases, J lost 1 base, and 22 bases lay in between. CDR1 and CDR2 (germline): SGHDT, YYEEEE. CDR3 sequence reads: CASRRRTQGVRSYEQYV. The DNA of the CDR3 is TGTGCCAGCAGACGACGGACTCAAGGGGTGAGGTCCTACGAGCAGTACGTC.

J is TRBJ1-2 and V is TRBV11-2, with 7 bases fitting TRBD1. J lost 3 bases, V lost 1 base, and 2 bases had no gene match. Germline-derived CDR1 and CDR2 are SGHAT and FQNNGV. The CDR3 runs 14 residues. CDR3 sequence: CASSLGQGDYGYTF. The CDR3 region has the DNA TGTGCCAGCAGCTTAGGACAGGGCGACTATGGCTACACCTTC.

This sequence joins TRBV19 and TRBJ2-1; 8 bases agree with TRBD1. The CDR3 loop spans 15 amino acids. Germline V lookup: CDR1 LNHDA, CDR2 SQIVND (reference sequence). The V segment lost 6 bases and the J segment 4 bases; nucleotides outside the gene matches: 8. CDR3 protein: CASSEQGVVYNEQFF. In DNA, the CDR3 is TGTGCCAGTAGCGAACAGGGGGTGGTGTACAATGAGCAGTTCTTC.

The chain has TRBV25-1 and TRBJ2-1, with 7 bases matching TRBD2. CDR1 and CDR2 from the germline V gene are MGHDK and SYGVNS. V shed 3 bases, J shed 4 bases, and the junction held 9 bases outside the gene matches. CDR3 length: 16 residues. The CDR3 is CASSEGSGGLYNEQFF. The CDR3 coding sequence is TGTGCCAGCAGTGAGGGGTCGGGAGGATTATACAATGAGCAGTTCTTC.